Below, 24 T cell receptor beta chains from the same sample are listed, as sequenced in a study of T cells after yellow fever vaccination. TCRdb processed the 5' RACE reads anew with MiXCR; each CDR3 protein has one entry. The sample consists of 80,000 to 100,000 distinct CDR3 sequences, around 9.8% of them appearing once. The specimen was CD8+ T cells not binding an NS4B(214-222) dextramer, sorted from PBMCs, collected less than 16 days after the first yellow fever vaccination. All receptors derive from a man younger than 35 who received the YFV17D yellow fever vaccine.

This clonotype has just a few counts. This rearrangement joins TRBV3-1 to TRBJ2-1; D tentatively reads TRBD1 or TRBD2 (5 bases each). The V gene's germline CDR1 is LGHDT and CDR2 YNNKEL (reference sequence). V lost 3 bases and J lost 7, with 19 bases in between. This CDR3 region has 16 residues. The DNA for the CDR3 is TGTGCCAGCAGCCATAGGGACCATCCCGGCGGGAATGAGCAGTTCTTC. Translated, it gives CASSHRDHPGGNEQFF.

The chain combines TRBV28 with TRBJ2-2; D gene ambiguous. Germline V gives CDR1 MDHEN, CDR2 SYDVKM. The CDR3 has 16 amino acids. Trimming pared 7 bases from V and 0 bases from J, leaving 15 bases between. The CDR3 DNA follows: TGTGCCAGCATCTCGGCAAACACCGCGAACACCGGGGAGCTGTTTTTT. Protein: CASISANTANTGELFF.

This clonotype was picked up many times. CDR3 in DNA: TGTGCCAGCAGCAATGACACGCCACATGGCTACACCTTC. It translates to CASSNDTPHGYTF. The chain links TRBV12-3 or TRBV12-4 to TRBJ1-2; D call uncertain. V dropped 6 bases and J dropped 6 bases, with 14 bases sitting between them. This CDR3 has 13 residues.

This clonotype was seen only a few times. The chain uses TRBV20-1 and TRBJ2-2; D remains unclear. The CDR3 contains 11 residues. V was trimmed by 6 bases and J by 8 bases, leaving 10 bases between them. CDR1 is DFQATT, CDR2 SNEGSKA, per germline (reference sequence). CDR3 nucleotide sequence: TGCAGTGCCCCCCGGAATGGGGAGCTGTTTTTT. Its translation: CSAPRNGELFF.

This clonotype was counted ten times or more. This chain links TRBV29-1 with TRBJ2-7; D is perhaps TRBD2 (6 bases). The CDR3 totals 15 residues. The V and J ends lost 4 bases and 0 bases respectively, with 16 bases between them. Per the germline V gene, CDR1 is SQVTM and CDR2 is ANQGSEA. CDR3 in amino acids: CSVVMAGPSSYEQYV. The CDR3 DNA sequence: TGCAGCGTTGTAATGGCGGGGCCGAGCTCCTACGAGCAGTACGTC.

In DNA, the CDR3 is TGTGCCAGCAGCTTAGGCCCTAGGGTTGGCAGGAACACTGAAGCTTTCTTT. Translation: CASSLGPRVGRNTEAFF. The V and J genes are TRBV7-2 and TRBJ1-1, with D unresolved. CDR3 length: 17 residues. The germline V and J ends were trimmed by 1 base and 1 base, with 16 bases remaining between them. Germline CDR1 and CDR2: SGHTA and FQGNSA.

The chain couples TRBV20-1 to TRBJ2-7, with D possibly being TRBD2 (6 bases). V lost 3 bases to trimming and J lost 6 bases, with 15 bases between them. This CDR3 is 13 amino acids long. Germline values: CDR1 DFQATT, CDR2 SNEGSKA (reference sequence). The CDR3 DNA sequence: TGCAGTGCTAGGGGGGGTGCGTGGATCGAGCAGTACTTC. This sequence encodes CSARGGAWIEQYF.

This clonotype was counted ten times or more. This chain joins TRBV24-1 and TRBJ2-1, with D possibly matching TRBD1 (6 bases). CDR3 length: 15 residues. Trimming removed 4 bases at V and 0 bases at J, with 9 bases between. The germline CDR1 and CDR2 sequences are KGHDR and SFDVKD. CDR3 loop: CATSEGGSSYNEQFF. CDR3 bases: TGTGCCACCAGTGAAGGGGGAAGCTCCTACAATGAGCAGTTCTTC.

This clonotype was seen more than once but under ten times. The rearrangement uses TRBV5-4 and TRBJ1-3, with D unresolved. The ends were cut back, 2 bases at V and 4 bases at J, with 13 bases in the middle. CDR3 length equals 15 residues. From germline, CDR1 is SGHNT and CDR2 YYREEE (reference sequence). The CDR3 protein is CASSFAGGPGNTIYF. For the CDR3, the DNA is TGTGCCAGCAGCTTTGCGGGAGGCCCCGGAAACACCATATATTTT.

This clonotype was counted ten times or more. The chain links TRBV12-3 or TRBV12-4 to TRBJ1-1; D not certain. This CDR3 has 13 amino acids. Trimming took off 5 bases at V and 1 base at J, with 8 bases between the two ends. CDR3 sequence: CASSPGRNTEAFF. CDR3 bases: TGTGCCAGCAGTCCGGGGAGGAACACTGAAGCTTTCTTT.

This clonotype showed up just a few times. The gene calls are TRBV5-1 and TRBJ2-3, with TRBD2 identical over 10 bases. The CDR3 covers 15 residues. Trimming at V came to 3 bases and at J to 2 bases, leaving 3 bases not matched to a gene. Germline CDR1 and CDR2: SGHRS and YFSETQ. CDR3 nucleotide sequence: TGCGCCAGCAGCTCTCTAGCGGGGGTCACAGATACGCAGTATTTT. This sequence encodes CASSSLAGVTDTQYF. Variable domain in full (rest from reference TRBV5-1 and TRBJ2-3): KAGVTQTPRYLIKTRGQQVTLSCSPISGHRSVSWYQQTPGQGLQFLFEYFSETQRNKGNFPGRFSGRQFSNSRSEMNVSTLELGDSALYLCASSSLAGVTDTQYFGPGTRLTVL.

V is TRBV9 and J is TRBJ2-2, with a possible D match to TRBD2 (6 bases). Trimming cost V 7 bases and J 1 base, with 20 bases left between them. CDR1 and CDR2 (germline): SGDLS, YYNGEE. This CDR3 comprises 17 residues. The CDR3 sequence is CASHPSTGLLNTGELFF. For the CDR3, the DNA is TGTGCCAGCCATCCATCAACGGGACTTTTGAACACCGGGGAGCTGTTTTTT.

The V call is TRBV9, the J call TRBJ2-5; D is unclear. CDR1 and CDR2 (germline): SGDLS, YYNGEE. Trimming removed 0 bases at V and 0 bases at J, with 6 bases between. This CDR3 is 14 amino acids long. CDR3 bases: TGTGCCAGCAGCGTAGCTAGGGACCAAGAGACCCAGTACTTC. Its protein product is CASSVARDQETQYF.

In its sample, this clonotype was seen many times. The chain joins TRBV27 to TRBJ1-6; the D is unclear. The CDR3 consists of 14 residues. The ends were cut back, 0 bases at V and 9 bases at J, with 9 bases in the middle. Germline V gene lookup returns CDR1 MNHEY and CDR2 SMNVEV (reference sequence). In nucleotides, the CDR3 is TGTGCCAGCAGTTTATCGGGCCCAGGTTCACCCCTCCACTTT. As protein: CASSLSGPGSPLHF.

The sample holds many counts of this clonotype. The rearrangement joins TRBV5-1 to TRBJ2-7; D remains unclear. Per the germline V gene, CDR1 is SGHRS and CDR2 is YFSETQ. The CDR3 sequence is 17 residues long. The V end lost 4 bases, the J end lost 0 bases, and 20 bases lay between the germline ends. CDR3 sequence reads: CASSPGYGQLSSYEQYF. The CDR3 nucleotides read TGCGCCAGCAGCCCCGGATATGGGCAGTTATCCTCCTACGAGCAGTACTTC.

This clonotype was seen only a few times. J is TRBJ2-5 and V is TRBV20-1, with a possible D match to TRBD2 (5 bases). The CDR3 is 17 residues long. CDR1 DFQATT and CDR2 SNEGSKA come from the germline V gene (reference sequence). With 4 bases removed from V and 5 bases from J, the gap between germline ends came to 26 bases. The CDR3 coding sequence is TGCAGTGCTAATACTCAAGACTATCCCTCTTTTAGGGAGACCCAGTACTTC. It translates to CSANTQDYPSFRETQYF.

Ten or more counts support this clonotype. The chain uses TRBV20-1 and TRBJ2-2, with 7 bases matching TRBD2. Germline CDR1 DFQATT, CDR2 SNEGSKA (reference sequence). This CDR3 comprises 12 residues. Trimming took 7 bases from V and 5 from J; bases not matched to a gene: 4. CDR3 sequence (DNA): TGCAGTGAGCGGGGTGGGACCGGGGAGCTGTTTTTT. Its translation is CSERGGTGELFF.

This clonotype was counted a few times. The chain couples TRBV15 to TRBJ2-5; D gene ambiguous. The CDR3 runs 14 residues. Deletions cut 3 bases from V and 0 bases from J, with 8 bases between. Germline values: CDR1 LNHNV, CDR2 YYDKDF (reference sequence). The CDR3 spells CATSSGRDQETQYF. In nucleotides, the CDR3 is TGTGCCACCAGCAGCGGACGGGACCAAGAGACCCAGTACTTC.

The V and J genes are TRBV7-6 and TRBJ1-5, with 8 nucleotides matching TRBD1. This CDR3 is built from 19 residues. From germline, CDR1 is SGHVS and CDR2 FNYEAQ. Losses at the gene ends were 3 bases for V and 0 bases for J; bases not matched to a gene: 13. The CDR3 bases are TGTGCCAGCAGCTTCAAACCTTCAGGGGGCGGATATAGCAATCAGCCCCAGCATTTT. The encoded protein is CASSFKPSGGGYSNQPQHF.

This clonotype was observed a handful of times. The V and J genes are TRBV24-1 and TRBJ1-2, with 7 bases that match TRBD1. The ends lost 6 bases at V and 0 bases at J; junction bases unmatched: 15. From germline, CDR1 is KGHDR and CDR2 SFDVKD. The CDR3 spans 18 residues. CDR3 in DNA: TGTGCCACCAGTAAGGGGTGGGGGACAGACCCCTCTAACTATGGCTACACCTTC. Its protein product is CATSKGWGTDPSNYGYTF.

This chain's CDR3 is CASSLGGSGRKGEKLFF. Here the CDR3 DNA reads TGCGCCAGCAGCTTGGGCGGATCAGGGAGAAAAGGGGAAAAACTGTTTTTT. The V call is TRBV5-1, the J call TRBJ1-4; a possible D gene is TRBD1 (5 bases). The CDR3 runs to 17 residues. The germline CDR1 and CDR2 sequences are SGHRS and YFSETQ. Trimming stripped 0 bases from V and 8 bases from J, with 20 bases between.

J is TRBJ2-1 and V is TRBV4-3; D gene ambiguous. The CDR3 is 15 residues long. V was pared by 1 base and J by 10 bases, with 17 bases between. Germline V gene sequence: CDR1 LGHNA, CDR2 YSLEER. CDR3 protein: CASSQVLVPRGEQFF. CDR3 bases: TGCGCCAGCAGCCAAGTACTCGTGCCTCGTGGGGAGCAGTTCTTC.

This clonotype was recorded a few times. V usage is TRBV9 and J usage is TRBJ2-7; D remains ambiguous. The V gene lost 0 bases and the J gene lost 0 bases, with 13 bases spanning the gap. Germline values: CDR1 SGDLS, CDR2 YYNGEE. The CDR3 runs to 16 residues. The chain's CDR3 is CASSVGLIESSYEQYF. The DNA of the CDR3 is TGTGCCAGCAGCGTAGGCCTGATAGAGAGCTCCTACGAGCAGTACTTC.

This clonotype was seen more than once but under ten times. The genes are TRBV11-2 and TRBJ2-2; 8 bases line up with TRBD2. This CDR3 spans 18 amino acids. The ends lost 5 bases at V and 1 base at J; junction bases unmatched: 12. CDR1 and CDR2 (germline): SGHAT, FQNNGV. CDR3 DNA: TGTGCCAGCAGCCTATACCCAGGAGCGGGGGAGAACACCGGGGAGCTGTTTTTT. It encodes CASSLYPGAGENTGELFF.